This TCR beta chain was recorded in a study of Ad26.COV2.S vaccination and SARS-CoV-2 variants. Background on the study: Once or twice, 56 days apart, Ad26.COV2.S was delivered intramuscularly. Study-wide results and caveats: Measurements of TCR breadth and depth may have given underestimates of the total T cell responses.

To note about this clone: Its antigen remains unidentified.

CDR1 is MNHEY and CDR2 is SVGAGI in the germline V gene. This CDR3 contains 14 residues. The ends were cut back, 1 base at V and 1 base at J, with 7 bases in the middle. Method: immunoSEQ multiplex PCR; TCRdb's copy keeps in-frame clones and lacks some. The table lists fewer than 400,000 clones, about 90% of them singletons, with around 5% in the top ten. Treatment specified: 19 received Ad26.COV2.S at low or high dose, single or two shots; 5 received placebo; per-sample allocation not given. Sampling occurred on day 63 after the first vaccine or placebo injection. The sample consisted of peripheral blood, taken in a trial of Ad26.COV2.S vaccine versus placebo. This clonotype originated in a person between 18 and 60 years old who received the Ad26.COV2.S COVID-19 vaccine or a placebo. The chain joins TRBV6-5 to TRBJ1-1; D unresolved. The CDR3 spells CASSYWAENTEAFF. The CDR3 DNA reads as TGTGCCAGCAGTTACTGGGCGGAGAACACTGAAGCTTTCTTT.